This T cell receptor beta chain was recorded in a study of vaccination effects on CD4 cells after COVID-19. Whole-study context: Viral peptide pools were used in the ViraFEST assay to expand antigen-specific CD4+ T cells, and sequencing came afterward.

Germline CDR1 and CDR2: MNHNS and SASEGT. The CDR3 runs 15 residues. With 2 bases clipped from V and 4 bases from J, the junction kept 1 base outside the gene matches. With respect to this clone: Its antigen is currently unknown. The identical CDR3 is also encoded by other nucleotide sequences in the sample.

The repertoire was sequenced with immunoSEQ multiplex PCR; TCRdb's copy has only in-frame clones and lacks some. The sample lists roughly 41,000 clones, about 62% occurring once. Once cultured for roughly 10 days, the cells underwent separation to obtain CD4+ T cells. Participants were given two doses of BNT162b2 or mRNA-1273 vaccine. The chain joins TRBV6-1 to TRBJ2-3; 12 nucleotides match TRBD2. This sample comprised CD4+ T cells from PBMCs cultured without peptide, obtained after COVID-19 vaccination. The clonotype originates from a human donor who received a COVID-19 vaccine. This chain's CDR3 is CASSELAGGPDTQYF. The DNA for the CDR3 is TGTGCCAGCAGTGAACTAGCGGGAGGGCCAGATACGCAGTATTTT.